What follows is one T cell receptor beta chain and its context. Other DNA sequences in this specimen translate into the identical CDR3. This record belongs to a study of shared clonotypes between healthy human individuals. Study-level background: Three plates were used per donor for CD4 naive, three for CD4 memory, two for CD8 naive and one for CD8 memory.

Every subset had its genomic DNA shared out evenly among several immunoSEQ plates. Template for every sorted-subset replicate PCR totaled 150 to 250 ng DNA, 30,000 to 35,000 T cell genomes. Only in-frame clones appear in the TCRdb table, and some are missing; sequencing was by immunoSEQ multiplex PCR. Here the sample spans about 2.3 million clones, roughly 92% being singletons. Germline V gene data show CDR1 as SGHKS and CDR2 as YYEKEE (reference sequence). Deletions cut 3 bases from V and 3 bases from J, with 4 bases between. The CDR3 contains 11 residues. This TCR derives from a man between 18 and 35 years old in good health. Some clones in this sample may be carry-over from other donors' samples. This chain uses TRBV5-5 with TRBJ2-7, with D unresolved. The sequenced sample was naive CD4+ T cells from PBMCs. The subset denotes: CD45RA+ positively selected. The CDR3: CASSSYYEQYF. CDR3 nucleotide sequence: TGTGCCAGCAGCTCTTACTACGAGCAGTACTTC.